The next 30 T cell receptor beta chains were all read from a single sample in a study of T cells in Graves' hyperthyroidism and ophthalmopathy. Regions amplified from RNA transcripts were the TCR beta CDR3 regions. HTBI primers were employed in a first-round RT-PCR of the TCR CDR3. TCRdb re-called the multiplex PCR reads with MiXCR, one entry per CDR3 protein. The sample records roughly 840,000 distinct CDR3 sequences, 38% being singletons. Sequences were obtained from blood. These receptors originate from a man aged 18 to 35 with Graves' hyperthyroidism.

With regard to this clonotype: Given a much more abundant clone one base away, this may be a read error. The chain employs TRBV5-1 and TRBJ1-6, with D uncertain. The CDR3 is 15 residues long. Germline-derived CDR1 and CDR2 are SGHRS and YFSETQ. The CDR3 bases are TGCGCCAGCACCTTGCCCGATCGGACTAATTCACCCCTCCACTTT. Translated, it gives CASTLPDRTNSPLHF.

The rearrangement links TRBV6-6 to TRBJ1-2; TRBD1 matches 8 bases. CDR1 is MNHNY, CDR2 SVGAGI, per germline (reference sequence). Trimming cost V 1 base and J 6 bases; bases outside gene matches: 7. The CDR3 length is 15 residues. The CDR3 bases are TGTGCCAGCAGTTACTTGCAGGGGGCCGTCGATGGCTACACCTTC. It encodes CASSYLQGAVDGYTF.

This clonotype was detected ten times or more. The chain links TRBV19 to TRBJ1-1, with no clear D. Looked up from germline, CDR1 is LNHDA and CDR2 is SQIVND (reference sequence). This CDR3 has 15 residues. The V end lost 4 bases, the J end lost 1 base, and 13 bases lay between the germline ends. CDR3 region: CASSTPWTGNTEAFF. For the CDR3, the DNA is TGTGCCAGTAGTACCCCGTGGACGGGGAACACTGAAGCTTTCTTT.

This clonotype was recorded many times. The chain uses TRBV15 and TRBJ1-5; D remains ambiguous. With 0 bases removed from V and 2 bases from J, the gap between germline ends came to 8 bases. The CDR3 extends over 15 amino acids. CDR1 and CDR2 (germline): LNHNV, YYDKDF (reference sequence). This chain's CDR3 is CATSRDAGGNQPQHF. CDR3 nucleotides: TGTGCCACCAGCAGAGATGCCGGCGGCAATCAGCCCCAGCATTTT. The entire variable domain, with the rest obtained from reference TRBV15 and TRBJ1-5, is as follows: DAMVIQNPRYQVTQFGKPVTLSCSQTLNHNVMYWYQQKSSQAPKLLFHYYDKDFNNEADTPDNFQSRRPNTSFCFLDIRSPGLGDTAMYLCATSRDAGGNQPQHFGDGTRLSIL.

V and J are TRBV7-2 and TRBJ1-5; no clear D gene. Deletions cut 6 bases from V and 5 bases from J, with 5 bases between. CDR3 length: 11 amino acids. CDR1 is SGHTA and CDR2 is FQGNSA in the germline V gene. The CDR3 reads CASSTYQPQHF. As DNA, the CDR3 is TGTGCCAGCAGTACTTATCAGCCCCAGCATTTT.

J is TRBJ2-7 and V is TRBV7-2, with D maybe TRBD1 (5 bases). CDR3 size: 16 residues. Germline V gives CDR1 SGHTA, CDR2 FQGNSA. V lost 5 bases and J lost 3, with 20 bases in between. CDR3 residues: CASSQDATAGHYEQYF. The CDR3 nucleotides read TGTGCCAGCAGCCAAGACGCGACGGCCGGACACTACGAGCAGTACTTC. Supplemented by reference TRBV7-2 and TRBJ2-7, the full variable domain reads GAGVSQSPSNKVTEKGKDVELRCDPISGHTALYWYRQSLGQGLEFLIYFQGNSAPDKSGLPSDRFSAERTGGSVSTLTIQRTQQEDSAVYLCASSQDATAGHYEQYFGPGTRLTVT.

This clonotype was detected only a few times. The chain combines TRBV20-1 with TRBJ2-7; 11 positions match TRBD1. V shed 5 bases and J 6 bases; nucleotides not matched to a gene: 12. The germline CDR1 and CDR2 sequences are DFQATT and SNEGSKA (reference sequence). CDR3 length equals 15 residues. In nucleotides, the CDR3 is TGCAGTGCTCTAGGCCGGACAGGGGGCCTGGGCGAGCAGTACTTC. It yields the protein CSALGRTGGLGEQYF.

The CDR3 bases are TGCGCCAGCAGCCAACCGGGACTAGTGAACACTGAAGCTTTCTTT. Its translation is CASSQPGLVNTEAFF. This chain joins TRBV4-1 and TRBJ1-1; TRBD1 might be the D (5 bases). V was clipped by 2 bases and J by 0 bases, with 10 bases between them. In germline, CDR1 is MGHRA, CDR2 YSYEKL. The CDR3 extends over 15 amino acids.

V usage is TRBV25-1 and J usage is TRBJ1-2, with D unclear. Germline CDR1 and CDR2: MGHDK and SYGVNS. The CDR3 covers 11 residues. V lost 3 bases and J lost 8, with 7 bases in between. For the CDR3, the DNA is TGTGCCAGCAGTGATTTCTACGGCTACACCTTC. Translation: CASSDFYGYTF.

The rearrangement uses TRBV3-1 and TRBJ2-5; D is unresolved. V was trimmed by 3 bases and J by 3 bases, leaving 8 bases between them. The germline gives CDR1 LGHDT, CDR2 YNNKEL (reference sequence). The CDR3 contains 13 residues. This CDR3 is CASSQAQKETQYF. The CDR3, as DNA: TGTGCCAGCAGCCAGGCTCAGAAAGAGACCCAGTACTTC.

This clonotype occurred many times. J is TRBJ1-1 and V is TRBV4-1; D is undetermined. The germline V gene encodes CDR1 MGHRA and CDR2 YSYEKL. Trimming took 0 bases from V and 10 from J, leaving 6 bases between them. The CDR3 is 11 residues long. CDR3 loop: CASSQEAGAFF. The CDR3 nucleotides read TGCGCCAGCAGCCAAGAGGCAGGAGCTTTCTTT.

Regarding this clonotype: A much more abundant neighbour one base away suggests this may be a read error. The chain joins TRBV7-9 to TRBJ1-5; TRBD1 might be the D (5 bases). CDR3 size: 15 residues. The germline gives CDR1 SEHNR, CDR2 FQNEAQ (reference sequence). The CDR3 is CASSLSGVGNKPQHF. CDR3 bases: TGTGCCAGCAGCTTATCGGGGGTGGGCAATAAGCCCCAGCATTTT.

This rearrangement joins TRBV9 to TRBJ2-5; D is unclear. This CDR3 has 13 residues. Germline V gene lookup returns CDR1 SGDLS and CDR2 YYNGEE. V was shortened by 4 bases and J by 7 bases, with 14 bases between the two germline ends. CDR3 region: CASSSPGHRTQYF. The CDR3 bases are TGTGCCAGCAGCTCCCCGGGCCACCGGACCCAGTACTTC.

This chain connects TRBV5-4 to TRBJ2-7; 12 nucleotides line up with TRBD1. The CDR3 extends over 15 amino acids. V gave up 2 bases and J gave up 7 bases; unmatched junction bases: 7. The germline V gene encodes CDR1 SGHNT and CDR2 YYREEE (reference sequence). The CDR3 DNA follows: TGTGCCAGCAGCTTAATCCGGGACAGGGGGCTTGAGCAGTACTTC. Residues: CASSLIRDRGLEQYF.

The table lists this clonotype with a few counts. V gene TRBV7-9 combines with J gene TRBJ1-1; D is unresolved. V was trimmed by 0 bases and J by 9 bases, leaving 8 bases between them. CDR3 length equals 12 residues. CDR1 is SEHNR, CDR2 FQNEAQ, per germline (reference sequence). The CDR3 DNA sequence: TGTGCCAGCAGCTTAGCCGGTTTTAAAGCTTTCTTT. Translated, it gives CASSLAGFKAFF.

The chain carries TRBV15 and TRBJ1-4, with D uncertain. CDR1 is LNHNV, CDR2 YYDKDF, per germline (reference sequence). Trimming left V 3 bases short and J 1 base short, with 12 bases between. This CDR3 spans 16 amino acids. This CDR3 is CATSRPDLGTNEKLFF. The CDR3 DNA reads TGTGCCACCAGCAGGCCCGATTTGGGAACTAATGAAAAACTGTTTTTT.

The V call is TRBV2, the J call TRBJ2-3; 7 bases map to TRBD2. The CDR3 is 16 amino acids. V shed 0 bases, J shed 0 bases, and the junction held 3 bases outside the gene matches. The germline V gene encodes CDR1 SNHLY and CDR2 FYNNEI. CDR3 nucleotide sequence: TGTGCCAGCAGTGAAGCGTGGGGAGGGAGCACAGATACGCAGTATTTT. As protein: CASSEAWGGSTDTQYF.

This clonotype was counted at least ten times. This rearrangement joins TRBV7-9 to TRBJ1-2; D is unclear. CDR1 is SEHNR, CDR2 FQNEAQ, per germline (reference sequence). Trimming took off 4 bases at V and 3 bases at J, with 9 bases between the two ends. The CDR3 runs to 13 residues. CDR3 nucleotide sequence: TGTGCCAGCAGCTACGACACCTACTATGGCTACACCTTC. It codes for CASSYDTYYGYTF.

In this sample, this clonotype turned up many times. The gene calls are TRBV15 and TRBJ1-6; 10 nucleotides agree with TRBD1. The CDR3 is made up of 16 amino acids. The trim removed 3 bases at V and 7 bases at J, leaving 6 bases unmatched. Per the germline V gene, CDR1 is LNHNV and CDR2 is YYDKDF (reference sequence). CDR3 sequence (DNA): TGTGCCACCAGCAGGTTTCGGGACAGGGGCAATTCACCCCTCCACTTT. This sequence encodes CATSRFRDRGNSPLHF.

The V and J genes are TRBV7-9 and TRBJ2-5; tentatively, D is TRBD1 (6 bases). V shed 8 bases and J shed 2 bases, with 18 bases lying between them. Germline V lookup: CDR1 SEHNR, CDR2 FQNEAQ (reference sequence). The CDR3 runs 15 residues. Written as DNA, the CDR3 is TGTGCCAGCTTCGAGCAGGGGCGCGGACAAGAGACCCAGTACTTC. This translates into CASFEQGRGQETQYF. The variable domain in full, completed from reference TRBV7-9 and TRBJ2-5, reads DTGVSQNPRHKITKRGQNVTFRCDPISEHNRLYWYRQTLGQGPEFLTYFQNEAQLEKSRLLSDRFSAERPKGSFSTLEIQRTEQGDSAMYLCASFEQGRGQETQYFGPGTRLLVL.

At least ten counts were recorded for this clonotype. The rearrangement links TRBV15 to TRBJ2-7, with 8 positions matching TRBD2. The CDR3 length is 15 residues. The V and J ends lost 5 bases and 1 base, in that order; junction bases with no gene match: 7. Germline assignment: CDR1 LNHNV and CDR2 YYDKDF (reference sequence). The CDR3 spells CATSPSGGHSYEQYF. The CDR3 bases are TGTGCCACCAGCCCGAGCGGGGGCCATTCCTACGAGCAGTACTTC.

The chain is built from TRBV2 and TRBJ2-7; D is perhaps TRBD2 (7 bases). CDR3 length equals 14 residues. The V and J ends lost 7 bases and 2 bases respectively, with 15 bases between them. Germline V gene lookup returns CDR1 SNHLY and CDR2 FYNNEI. The CDR3 DNA sequence: TGTGCCAGCATTGAGGCGGGGGACACCTACGAGCAGTACTTC. Translation gives CASIEAGDTYEQYF.

This chain joins TRBV7-9 and TRBJ1-3; D is uncertain. Trimming cost V 3 bases and J 0 bases, with 15 bases left between them. Looked up from germline, CDR1 is SEHNR and CDR2 is FQNEAQ (reference sequence). The CDR3 length is 17 residues. CDR3 loop: CASSFLDGLLSGNTIYF. CDR3 bases: TGTGCCAGCAGCTTCTTGGACGGTCTCCTCTCTGGAAACACCATATATTTT.

The count of this clonotype is one. At one of its ends the junction is not consistent with the germline gene, which may arise from a read error. This sequence joins TRBV7-2 and TRBJ2-7; perhaps TRBD2 as D (5 bases). Germline CDR1 and CDR2: SGHTA and FQGNSA. CDR3 length: 16 amino acids. CDR3 amino acids: CASSPAYETNLGEQYF. CDR3 nucleotides: TGCGCCAGCAGCCCAGCGTACGAGACTAATCTCGGCGAGCAGTACTTC.

Concerning this clonotype itself: A single base separates this from a much larger clone, so it may be a read error. The rearrangement uses TRBV7-8 and TRBJ2-7; D may correspond to TRBD1 or TRBD2 (5 bases each). The CDR3 extends over 13 amino acids. Germline V gives CDR1 SGHVS, CDR2 FQNEAQ. The CDR3 sequence: CASSRSGTAEEYF. Here the CDR3 DNA reads TGTGCCAGCAGCAGGTCAGGGACCGCCGAGGAGTACTTC.

Here the CDR3 reads CASSYRDTNQPQHF. In DNA, the CDR3 is TGTGCCAGCAGTTACCGGGACACGAATCAGCCCCAGCATTTT. V is TRBV19 and J is TRBJ1-5, with D possibly matching TRBD1 (6 bases). This CDR3 region has 14 residues. V lost 9 bases and J 4 bases, leaving 16 bases between the germline ends. Per germline, CDR1 LNHDA and CDR2 SQIVND (reference sequence). Together with reference TRBV19 and TRBJ1-5, the CDR3 gives the full variable domain: DGGITQSPKYLFRKEGQNVTLSCEQNLNHDAMYWYRQDPGQGLRLIYYSQIVNDFQKGDIAEGYSVSREKKESFPLTVTSAQKNPTAFYLCASSYRDTNQPQHFGDGTRLSIL.

This clonotype occurred a few times. The chain links TRBV5-1 to TRBJ1-2, with TRBD1 identical over 9 bases. Germline assignment: CDR1 SGHRS and CDR2 YFSETQ. This CDR3 region has 15 residues. J lost 4 bases, V lost 5 bases, and 9 bases had no gene match. The CDR3 sequence is CASSLGQGRLYGYTF. CDR3 nucleotide sequence: TGCGCCAGCAGTTTAGGACAGGGGCGACTCTATGGCTACACCTTC. Combining the CDR3 with reference TRBV5-1 and TRBJ1-2 gives the whole variable domain KAGVTQTPRYLIKTRGQQVTLSCSPISGHRSVSWYQQTPGQGLQFLFEYFSETQRNKGNFPGRFSGRQFSNSRSEMNVSTLELGDSALYLCASSLGQGRLYGYTFGSGTRLTVV.

This chain uses TRBV2 with TRBJ2-7; D remains unclear. The germline gives CDR1 SNHLY, CDR2 FYNNEI. The CDR3 has 13 residues. With 6 bases removed from V and 6 bases from J, the gap between germline ends came to 15 bases. CDR3 protein: CASRLFGRPEQYF. As DNA, the CDR3 is TGTGCCAGCAGGCTTTTCGGCAGGCCCGAGCAGTACTTC.

Points on this clonotype: An end of the junction differs from the germline gene, which may be a read error. This chain uses TRBV6-6 with TRBJ1-1; D is unresolved. The CDR3 has 13 amino acids. The germline V gene encodes CDR1 MNHNY and CDR2 SVGAGI (reference sequence). The CDR3 loop reads CASSEWAGTEALF. DNA for the CDR3: TGTGCCAGCAGTGAATGGGCAGGCACTGAAGCTCTCTTT.

This clonotype was seen at least ten times. The chain couples TRBV25-1 to TRBJ2-7; 8 bases map to TRBD1. CDR3 length: 11 residues. Germline V CDR1 and CDR2: MGHDK, SYGVNS. J gave up 7 bases and V 5 bases, and 1 base lay outside the gene matches. CDR3 DNA sequence: TGTGCCAGCAGTCAGGGGGCAGAGCAGTACTTC. The encoded protein is CASSQGAEQYF.